A single sample is the source of the 2 T cell receptor beta chains below, sequenced in a study of vaccination and CD4 T cells after COVID-19. Stated treatment: approximately 10-day PBMC culture with coronavirus spike peptide pools or control peptides (ViraFEST assay). Their specific antigens are unknown. The Oncomine TCR Beta short-read assay sequenced DNA from cultured CD4+ T cells. One entry per CDR3 protein, called by TCRdb with MiXCR from the PCR reads. Seen here are over 3,500 distinct CDR3 sequences, about 20% observed once, and the top ten hold under 20%. The sample comprised CD4+ T cells from blood, cultured in vitro. These receptors were obtained from a human donor who had recovered from COVID-19.

In this sample, this clonotype is medium-sized. V usage is TRBV6-2 or TRBV6-3 and J usage is TRBJ2-5; the match to TRBD2 covers 12 bases. The trim removed 6 bases at V and 5 bases at J, leaving 10 bases unmatched. CDR1 and CDR2 from the germline V gene are MNHEY and SVGEGT. CDR3 length equals 16 residues. CDR3 protein: CASRIPSGGERETQYF. Written as DNA, the CDR3 is TGTGCCAGCAGGATCCCTAGCGGGGGGGAGAGGGAGACCCAGTACTTC.

The genes are TRBV21-1 and TRBJ2-7; the D call in the table, TRBD1, was not verified against the DNA. TRBV21-1 is tagged as a pseudogene. The CDR3 covers 16 residues. The CDR3 here is CASLGTGDPPIYGEYF. CDR3 sequence (DNA): TGTGCCTCTCTCGGGACAGGGGACCCTCCTATCTACGGCGAGTACTTC.